This TCR beta chain was identified during a study of blood T cell repertoires in COVID-19. Measured with immunoSEQ multiplex PCR; TCRdb has only the in-frame clones, and not every one. The table includes tens of thousands of clones, 85% to 90% detected once. Trimming removed 0 bases from V and 8 bases from J; junction bases left unmatched: 15. Per the germline V gene, CDR1 is GTSNPN and CDR2 is SVGIG (reference sequence). This CDR3 spans 17 amino acids. This clone has only one observation. The TCR sequence derives from a human donor in a cohort sampled during active COVID-19. Material: peripheral blood. The chain uses TRBV30 and TRBJ2-5; 10 bases agree with TRBD2. CDR3 nucleotides: TGTGCCTGGAGTGTCGGAGCGGGGGGGCTGTTTAAGAACACCCAGTACTTC. This sequence encodes CAWSVGAGGLFKNTQYF.